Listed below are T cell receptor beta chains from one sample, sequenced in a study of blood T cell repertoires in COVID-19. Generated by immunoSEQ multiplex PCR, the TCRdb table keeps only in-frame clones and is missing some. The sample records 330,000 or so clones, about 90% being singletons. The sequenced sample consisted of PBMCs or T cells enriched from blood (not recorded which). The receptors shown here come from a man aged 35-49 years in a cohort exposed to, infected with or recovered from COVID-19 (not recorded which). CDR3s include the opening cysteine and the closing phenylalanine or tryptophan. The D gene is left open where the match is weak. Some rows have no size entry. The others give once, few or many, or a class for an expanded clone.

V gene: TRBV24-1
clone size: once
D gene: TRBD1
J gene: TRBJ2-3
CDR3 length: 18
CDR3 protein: CATSDSTGGLRGTDTQYF
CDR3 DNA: TGTGCCACCAGTGACTCGACAGGGGGCTTAAGGGGCACAGATACGCAGTATTTT

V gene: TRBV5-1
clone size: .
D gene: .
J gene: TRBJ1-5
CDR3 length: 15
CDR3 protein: CASSLGQFPNQPQHF
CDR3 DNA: TGCGCCAGCAGCTTGGGCCAGTTTCCTAATCAGCCCCAGCATTTT

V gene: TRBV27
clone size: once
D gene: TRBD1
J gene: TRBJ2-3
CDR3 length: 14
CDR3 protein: CASRWDRTTDTQYF
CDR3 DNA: TGTGCCAGCAGGTGGGACAGAACCACAGATACGCAGTATTTT

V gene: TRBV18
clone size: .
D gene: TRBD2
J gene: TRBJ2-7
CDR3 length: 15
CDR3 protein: CASSPSGLAAYEQYF
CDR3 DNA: TGTGCCAGCTCACCGTCGGGACTAGCGGCCTACGAGCAGTACTTC

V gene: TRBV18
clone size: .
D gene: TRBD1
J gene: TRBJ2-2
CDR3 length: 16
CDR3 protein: CASSPNSGTATGELFF
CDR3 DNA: TGTGCCAGCTCACCAAACTCCGGGACAGCCACGGGGGAGCTGTTTTTT

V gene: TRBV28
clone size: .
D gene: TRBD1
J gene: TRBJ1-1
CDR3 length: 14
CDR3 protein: CASSPGQGVAEAFF
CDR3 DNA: TGTGCCAGCAGTCCCGGACAGGGGGTCGCTGAAGCTTTCTTT

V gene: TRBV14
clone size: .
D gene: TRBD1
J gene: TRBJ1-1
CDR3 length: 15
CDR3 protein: CASSQLTGANTEAFF
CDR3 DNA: TGTGCCAGCAGCCAACTTACAGGGGCGAACACTGAAGCTTTCTTT

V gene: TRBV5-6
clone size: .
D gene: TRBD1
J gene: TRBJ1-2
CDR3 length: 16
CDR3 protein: CASSSMTGEIPYGYTF
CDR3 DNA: TGTGCCAGCAGCTCGATGACAGGGGAGATTCCCTATGGCTACACCTTC

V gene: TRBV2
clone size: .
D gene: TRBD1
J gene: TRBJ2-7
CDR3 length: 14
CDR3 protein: CASSVPGTVDEQYF
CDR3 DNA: TGTGCCAGCAGTGTGCCCGGGACAGTAGACGAGCAGTACTTC

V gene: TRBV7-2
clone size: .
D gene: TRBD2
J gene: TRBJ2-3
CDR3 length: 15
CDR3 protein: CASSASGVSTDTQYF
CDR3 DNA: TGTGCCAGCAGCGCCAGCGGGGTAAGCACAGATACGCAGTATTTT

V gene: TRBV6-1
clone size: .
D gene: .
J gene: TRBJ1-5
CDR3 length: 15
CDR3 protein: CASSEQGYSNQPQHF
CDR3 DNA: TGTGCCAGCAGTGAACAGGGATATAGCAATCAGCCCCAGCATTTT

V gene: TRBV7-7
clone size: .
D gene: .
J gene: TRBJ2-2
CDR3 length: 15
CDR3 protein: CASSYQGSGTGELFF
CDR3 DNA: TGTGCCAGCAGCTATCAGGGGAGCGGAACCGGGGAGCTGTTTTTT

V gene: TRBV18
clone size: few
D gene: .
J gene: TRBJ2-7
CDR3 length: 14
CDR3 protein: CASSPLAEAYEQYF
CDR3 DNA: TGTGCCAGCTCACCACTAGCGGAAGCCTACGAGCAGTACTTC

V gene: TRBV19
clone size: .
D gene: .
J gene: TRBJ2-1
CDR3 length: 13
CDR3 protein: CASSPGGYNEQFF
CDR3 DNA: TGTGCCAGTAGTCCCGGGGGTTACAATGAGCAGTTCTTC

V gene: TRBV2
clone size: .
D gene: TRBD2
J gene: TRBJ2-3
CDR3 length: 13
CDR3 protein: CASAREHSDTQYF
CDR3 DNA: TGTGCCAGCGCGCGGGAGCACTCAGATACGCAGTATTTT

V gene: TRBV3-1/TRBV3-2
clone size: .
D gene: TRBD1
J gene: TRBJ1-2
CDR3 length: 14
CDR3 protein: CASSGQGWSGGYTF
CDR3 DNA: TGTGCCAGCAGCGGACAGGGATGGTCCGGTGGCTACACCTTC

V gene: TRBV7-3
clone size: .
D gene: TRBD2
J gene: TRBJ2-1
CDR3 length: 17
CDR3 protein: CASSLRGTSGTWDEQFF
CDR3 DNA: TGTGCCAGCAGCTTAAGGGGGACTAGCGGGACATGGGATGAGCAGTTCTTC

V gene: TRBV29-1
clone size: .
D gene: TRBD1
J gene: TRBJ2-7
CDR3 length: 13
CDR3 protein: CSVVRTGRLEQYF
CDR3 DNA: TGCAGCGTTGTCCGGACAGGGCGGCTCGAGCAGTACTTC

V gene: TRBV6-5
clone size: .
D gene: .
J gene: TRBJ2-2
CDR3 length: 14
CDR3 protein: CASRSDRNTGELFF
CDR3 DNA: TGTGCCAGCAGATCAGACAGGAACACCGGGGAGCTGTTTTTT

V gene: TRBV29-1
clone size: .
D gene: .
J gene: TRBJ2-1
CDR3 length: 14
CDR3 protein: CSVRRGPQGNEQFF
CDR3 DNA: TGCAGCGTTAGAAGAGGACCCCAGGGCAATGAGCAGTTCTTC

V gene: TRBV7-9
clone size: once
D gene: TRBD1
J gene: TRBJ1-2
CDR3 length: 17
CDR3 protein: CASSLGQGLSANYGYTF
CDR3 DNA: TGTGCCAGCAGCTTAGGACAGGGGTTATCGGCTAACTATGGCTACACCTTC

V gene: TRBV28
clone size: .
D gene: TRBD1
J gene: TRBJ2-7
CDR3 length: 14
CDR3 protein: CASSFTPTGNEQYF
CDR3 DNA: TGTGCCAGCAGTTTTACCCCGACAGGGAACGAGCAGTACTTC

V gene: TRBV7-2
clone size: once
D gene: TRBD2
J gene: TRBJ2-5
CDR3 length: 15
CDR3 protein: CASSFLAGSQETQYF
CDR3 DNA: TGTGCCAGCAGCTTCCTAGCGGGGTCCCAAGAGACCCAGTACTTC

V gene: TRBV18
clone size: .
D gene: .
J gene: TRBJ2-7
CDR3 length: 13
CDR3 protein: CASSLQGGDEQYF
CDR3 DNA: TGTGCCAGCTCACTACAGGGGGGGGACGAGCAGTACTTC